This TCR beta chain was sequenced during a study of read filtering for tumor transcriptome and immune sequencing. Background on the study: Revised staging placed about 8 patients in R-ISS I, about 17 in II, 6 or 7 in III. Study results and caveats: IR-seq and RNA-seq agreed better without single-read clonotypes.

Germline V gene sequence: CDR1 SQVTM, CDR2 ANQGSEA. J lost 4 bases, V lost 7 bases, and 4 bases had no gene match. The CDR3 loop spans 13 amino acids. This library used around 400 ng RNA and molecular barcoded adaptors spanning alpha/delta and beta/gamma chains. TCRdb fed the reads into MiXCR, producing one record per CDR3 protein. The sample has about 46,000 distinct CDR3 sequences, about a fifth seen once; the top ten hold about 40%. This clonotype was detected ten times or more. Its cognate antigen is unknown. Sequencing was done on a sample of a population of CD138-negative cells sorted from bone marrow. The TCR comes from a donor aged 40 or over with multiple myeloma. The V gene is TRBV29-1, the J gene TRBJ2-1; TRBD1 matches at 10 bases. The CDR3 region has the DNA TGCAGCGGCGACAGGGGGCCTTACAATGAGCAGTTCTTC. Translation: CSGDRGPYNEQFF.